These 25 T cell receptor beta chains were all obtained from the same sample, sequenced in a study of blood T cell repertoires in COVID-19. Sequencing used immunoSEQ multiplex PCR; TCRdb keeps in-frame clones, though not all of them. Here the sample spans about 400,000 clones, approximately 84% being singletons. Input material: PBMCs or T cells enriched from blood (not recorded which). All receptors come from a woman aged 25 to 45 who had recovered from COVID-19.

J is TRBJ1-1 and V is TRBV11-2; D is unclear. The germline V gene encodes CDR1 SGHAT and CDR2 FQNNGV. Trimming cost V 1 base and J 0 bases, with 9 bases left between them. The CDR3 sequence is 15 residues long. CDR3 DNA: TGTGCCAGCAGCTTAGCCGAACAAATGAACACTGAAGCTTTCTTT. Protein: CASSLAEQMNTEAFF.

The chain has TRBV27 and TRBJ2-3; D remains ambiguous. Germline lookup yields CDR1 MNHEY and CDR2 SMNVEV (reference sequence). This CDR3 has 11 amino acids. Trimming cost V 10 bases and J 1 base, with 6 bases left between them. As DNA, the CDR3 is TGTGCCACCCATCGCACAGATACGCAGTATTTT. It yields the protein CATHRTDTQYF.

The sample holds a few counts of this clone. The J gene is TRBJ2-5, the V gene TRBV5-1, with 9 bases matching TRBD1. The CDR3 is 14 amino acids. Germline-derived CDR1 and CDR2 are SGHRS and YFSETQ. V lost 4 bases, J lost 1 base, and 2 bases stayed unmatched. Here the CDR3 reads CASSTQGAQETQYF. The CDR3 DNA reads as TGCGCCAGCAGCACACAGGGGGCCCAAGAGACCCAGTACTTC.

J is TRBJ1-2 and V is TRBV27; D remains unclear. V was trimmed by 4 bases and J by 7 bases, leaving 10 bases between them. Germline-derived CDR1 and CDR2 are MNHEY and SMNVEV (reference sequence). This CDR3 is built from 12 residues. The CDR3 loop reads CASSSRDSGYTF. In DNA, the CDR3 is TGTGCCAGCAGTTCCCGAGACTCTGGCTACACCTTC.

The chain is built from TRBV7-6 and TRBJ2-2, with 15 nucleotides matching TRBD2. Germline values: CDR1 SGHVS, CDR2 FNYEAQ. CDR3 size: 16 residues. Trimming removed 4 bases from V and 5 bases from J; junction bases left unmatched: 2. The CDR3 loop is CASSWTSGGATGELFF. In nucleotides, the CDR3 is TGTGCCAGCAGCTGGACTAGCGGGGGGGCAACCGGGGAGCTGTTTTTT.

V and J are TRBV27 and TRBJ2-2; 16 bases are shared with TRBD2. Germline lookup yields CDR1 MNHEY and CDR2 SMNVEV (reference sequence). Trimming at V came to 4 bases and at J to 7 bases, leaving 3 bases not matched to a gene. CDR3 size: 16 residues. As DNA, the CDR3 is TGTGCCAGCAGTTCCGGGACTAGCGGGAGGGGCGGGGAGCTGTTTTTT. Encoded protein: CASSSGTSGRGGELFF.

About this clone itself: Different DNA sequences within this sample yield the same CDR3. The CDR3 nucleotides are TGCAGTGCTACCAGGGGCTACGAGCAGTACTTC. Translation: CSATRGYEQYF. This chain connects TRBV20-1 to TRBJ2-7; D may be TRBD1 (6 bases). CDR3 length: 11 amino acids. Between the trimmed V and J ends, which lost 4 bases and 3 bases, there was a span of 7 bases. Germline V lookup: CDR1 DFQATT, CDR2 SNEGSKA (reference sequence).

This chain joins TRBV6-5 and TRBJ1-5, with TRBD1 as a possible D gene (5 bases). V lost 6 bases and J lost 3, with 15 bases in between. The CDR3 consists of 15 residues. Germline CDR1 MNHEY, CDR2 SVGAGI. The CDR3 loop is CASSVFGGDNQPQHF. CDR3 in DNA: TGTGCCAGCAGCGTGTTCGGGGGAGACAATCAGCCCCAGCATTTT.

The chain couples TRBV3-1 (or the pseudogene TRBV3-2) to TRBJ2-1, with a tentative D call TRBD2 (5 bases). V lost 4 bases and J lost 5, with 9 bases in between. This CDR3 has 13 residues. Germline-derived CDR1 and CDR2 are LGHDT and YNNKEL (reference sequence). The CDR3 here is CASSPDYNNEQFF. The CDR3 coding sequence is TGTGCCAGCAGCCCCGACTACAACAATGAGCAGTTCTTC.

The chain is built from TRBV9 and TRBJ2-7, with TRBD2 matching over 8 bases. The J segment lost 5 bases and the V segment lost 4 bases, leaving 8 bases of the junction unmatched. This CDR3 region has 14 residues. Germline lookup yields CDR1 SGDLS and CDR2 YYNGEE. The CDR3 DNA sequence: TGTGCCAGCAGCCCCAGCGGGAGACTAGACGAGCAGTACTTC. It is translated as CASSPSGRLDEQYF.

This chain connects TRBV28 to TRBJ1-5; tentatively, D is TRBD1 (6 bases). The germline gives CDR1 MDHEN, CDR2 SYDVKM. This CDR3 contains 13 residues. Trimming removed 7 bases at V and 2 bases at J, with 9 bases between. The CDR3 here is CASISGGNQPQHF. As DNA, the CDR3 is TGTGCCAGCATTTCAGGGGGCAATCAGCCCCAGCATTTT.

CDR3 region: CASSQEGTALNEQFF. The CDR3 nucleotides are TGCGCCAGCAGCCAAGAGGGGACAGCCCTCAATGAGCAGTTCTTC. The chain couples TRBV4-1 to TRBJ2-1, with TRBD1 matching over 7 bases. Trimming took 0 bases from V and 6 from J; bases not matched to a gene: 5. CDR3 length equals 15 residues. In germline, CDR1 is MGHRA, CDR2 YSYEKL.

This clone has only a few counts. J is TRBJ2-1 and V is TRBV5-1; 8 positions agree with TRBD1. Germline values: CDR1 SGHRS, CDR2 YFSETQ. The ends lost 3 bases at V and 4 bases at J; junction bases unmatched: 6. This CDR3 has 15 amino acids. The CDR3 region has the DNA TGCGCCAGCAGCTCCGGGACAGGTATTTACAATGAGCAGTTCTTC. Translation gives CASSSGTGIYNEQFF.

The rearrangement uses TRBV9 and TRBJ2-1; TRBD2 matches 7 bases. The germline V gene encodes CDR1 SGDLS and CDR2 YYNGEE. The CDR3 extends over 14 amino acids. The junction had 9 bases not matched to a gene; V was cut back by 0 bases and J by 12 bases. In DNA form, the CDR3 reads TGTGCCAGCAGCGTAGCGGGGAACATAGCGGGGCAGTTCTTC. Encoded protein: CASSVAGNIAGQFF. Complete variable domain (other parts from reference TRBV9 and TRBJ2-1): DSGVTQTPKHLITATGQRVTLRCSPRSGDLSVYWYQQSLDQGLQFLIQYYNGEERAKGNILERFSAQQFPDLHSELNLSSLELGDSALYFCASSVAGNIAGQFFGPGTRLTVL.

This chain connects TRBV7-8 to TRBJ1-1, with D possibly TRBD1 on 5 matching bases. This CDR3 contains 16 residues. The germline CDR1 and CDR2 sequences are SGHVS and FQNEAQ. V lost 1 base, J lost 1 base, and 13 bases lay in between. The DNA of the CDR3 is TGTGCCAGCAGCTTAGAATCGGGGGGGACGAACACTGAAGCTTTCTTT. Protein: CASSLESGGTNTEAFF.

There are a few counts of this clone. This chain uses TRBV12-3 or TRBV12-4 with TRBJ2-5; D not certain. This CDR3 has 12 amino acids. Trimming shortened V by 3 bases and J by 5 bases, and 7 bases separated the two germline ends. CDR3 sequence: CASSLSRETQYF. In DNA form, the CDR3 reads TGTGCCAGCAGTTTGTCTAGGGAGACCCAGTACTTC.

The chain employs TRBV4-2 and TRBJ2-1; D call uncertain. Per the germline V gene, CDR1 is LGHNA and CDR2 is YNFKEQ. Trimming removed 0 bases at V and 1 base at J, with 16 bases between. The CDR3 is 18 residues long. In DNA form, the CDR3 reads TGTGCCAGCAGCCAAGACATCGGCGCGTACAGTTCCTACAATGAGCAGTTCTTC. Protein sequence: CASSQDIGAYSSYNEQFF.

V usage is TRBV13 and J usage is TRBJ2-4; the D gene is possibly TRBD2 (6 bases). Germline loops: CDR1 PRHDT, CDR2 FYEKMQ (reference sequence). This CDR3 comprises 16 residues. V lost 3 bases and J lost 3, with 15 bases in between. In nucleotides, the CDR3 is TGTGCCAGCAGCTTTCGCCAAACTAGCCTCAAAAACATTCAGTACTTC. It codes for CASSFRQTSLKNIQYF.

The chain employs TRBV11-2 and TRBJ1-3, with TRBD1 identical over 8 bases. CDR3 length equals 18 residues. Germline V gene sequence: CDR1 SGHAT, CDR2 FQNNGV. Trimming at V came to 0 bases and at J to 5 bases, leaving 12 bases not matched to a gene. CDR3 nucleotides: TGTGCCAGCAGCTTAGAGGAGGGTTGGACAGGGTATCGAAACACCATATATTTT. It specifies CASSLEEGWTGYRNTIYF.

The chain is built from TRBV11-2 and TRBJ1-6; 9 bases match TRBD1. The germline CDR1 and CDR2 sequences are SGHAT and FQNNGV. The CDR3 covers 17 residues. Trimming cost V 4 bases and J 0 bases; bases outside gene matches: 4. The CDR3 DNA sequence: TGTGCCAGCAGCTACGGACAGGGGAGCTCCTATAATTCACCCCTCCACTTT. Protein product: CASSYGQGSSYNSPLHF.

The chain couples TRBV7-3 to TRBJ1-2; 8 bases fit TRBD1. CDR3 length: 16 residues. Germline CDR1 and CDR2: SGHTA and FQGTGA. The V gene end was trimmed by 5 bases and the J gene end by 8 bases; junction bases not matched to a gene: 16. The CDR3 sequence is CASSLQGAQGPRGYTF. The CDR3 DNA follows: TGTGCCAGCAGCCTTCAGGGGGCCCAAGGACCAAGAGGCTACACCTTC. The full variable domain, in which reference TRBV7-3 and TRBJ1-2 provide the parts outside the CDR3, is GAGVSQTPSNKVTEKGKYVELRCDPISGHTALYWYRQSLGQGPEFLIYFQGTGAADDSGLPNDRFFAVRPEGSVSTLKIQRTERGDSAVYLCASSLQGAQGPRGYTFGSGTRLTVV.

The chain is built from TRBV5-4 and TRBJ2-3; the D gene is possibly TRBD1 (5 bases). The CDR3 has 15 amino acids. Germline V gene sequence: CDR1 SGHNT, CDR2 YYREEE (reference sequence). Trimming left V 0 bases short and J 1 base short, with 9 bases between. DNA of the CDR3: TGTGCCAGCAGCTTGGATCAGGGTGGCACAGATACGCAGTATTTT. Translated, it gives CASSLDQGGTDTQYF.

This sequence joins TRBV3-1 (or the pseudogene TRBV3-2) and TRBJ2-1, with 12 bases matching TRBD2. The CDR3 extends over 15 amino acids. Germline V gene data show CDR1 as LGHDT and CDR2 as YNNKEL (reference sequence). The junction had 5 bases not matched to a gene; V was cut back by 4 bases and J by 7 bases. CDR3 residues: CASSPRLAGENEQFF. The CDR3 coding sequence is TGTGCCAGCAGCCCCCGACTAGCGGGGGAAAATGAGCAGTTCTTC.

As regards this clone: At one end, the junction sequence differs from germline, possibly due to a read error. This chain connects TRBV5-6 to TRBJ1-4; D remains ambiguous. Germline-derived CDR1 and CDR2 are SGHDT and YYEEEE. This CDR3 has 13 residues. This CDR3 reads CASSSASYEKLFF. CDR3 bases: TGTGCCAGCAGCTCCGCCTCGTATGAGAAACTGTTTTTT.

The chain combines TRBV27 with TRBJ2-1, with TRBD2 matching 9 bases. The CDR3 extends over 15 amino acids. Germline values: CDR1 MNHEY, CDR2 SMNVEV (reference sequence). The junction had 1 base not matched to a gene; V was cut back by 0 bases and J by 4 bases. DNA of the CDR3: TGTGCCAGCAGTTTATCGACTAGCGGTTACAATGAGCAGTTCTTC. Amino acid sequence: CASSLSTSGYNEQFF.